The clone carrying this T cell receptor beta chain is a singleton in its sample. Its target is not known. The data belong to a study of regulatory T cells in long-lasting Graves disease. Noted time point: newly diagnosed GD, antithyroid drugs for less than 3 months. PBMC-derived RNA was used for the TCR library. As collected, the peripheral blood samples measured 7.5 to 9 milliliters each and went into EDTA tubes. The authors built TCR beta libraries using iRepertoire HTBI primers and Arm-PCR of CDR3 regions. In TCRdb, the multiplex PCR reads were re-called with MiXCR into one record per CDR3 protein. The table lists approximately 350,000 distinct CDR3 sequences, 15% to 20% of them singletons, with around 20% in the top ten. This CDR3 region has 13 residues. Trimming removed 7 bases at V and 13 bases at J, with 24 bases between. Germline CDR1 is SGHNT and CDR2 is YYREEE (reference sequence). Study observations and caveats: Persistent Graves' patients showed reduced TCR diversity versus newly diagnosed patients.

These sequences were also reported in another study, on T cells in Graves' hyperthyroidism and ophthalmopathy. From that report: Used for diagnoses were clinical symptoms, serum thyroxine and TRAb, thyroid ultrasound and orbital computed tomography. Carried out on the TCR CDR3, a first-round RT-PCR used the HTBI primer set.

The chain carries TRBV5-4 and TRBJ2-7; no firm D call. The sample was peripheral blood mononuclear cells (PBMCs), taken at new diagnosis, from a patient treated with antithyroid drugs. The sequence was collected from a woman aged 18-29 years with Graves disease. The CDR3 DNA sequence: TGTGCCAGCGGCTACCCAGCAGACGATTCGAAATACTTC. This translates into CASGYPADDSKYF. Full variable domain (remainder filled in from reference TRBV5-4 and TRBJ2-7): ETGVTQSPTHLIKTRGQQVTLRCSSQSGHNTVSWYQQALGQGPQFIFQYYREEENGRGNFPPRFSGLQFPNYSSELNVNALELDDSALYLCASGYPADDSKYFGPGTRLTVT.